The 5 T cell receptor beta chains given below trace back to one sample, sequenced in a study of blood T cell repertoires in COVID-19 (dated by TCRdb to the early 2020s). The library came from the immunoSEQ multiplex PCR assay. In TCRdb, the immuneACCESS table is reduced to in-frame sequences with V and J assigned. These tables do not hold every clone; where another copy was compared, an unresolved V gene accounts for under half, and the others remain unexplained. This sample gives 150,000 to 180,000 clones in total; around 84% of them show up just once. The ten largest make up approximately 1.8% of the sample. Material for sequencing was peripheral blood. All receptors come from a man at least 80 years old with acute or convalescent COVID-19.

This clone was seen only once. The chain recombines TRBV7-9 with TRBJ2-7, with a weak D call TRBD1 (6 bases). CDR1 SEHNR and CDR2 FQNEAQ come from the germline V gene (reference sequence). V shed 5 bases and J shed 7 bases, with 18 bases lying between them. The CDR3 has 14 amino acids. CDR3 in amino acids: CASSIPRGSGEQYF. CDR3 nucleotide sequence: TGTGCCAGCAGCATCCCCAGGGGTTCGGGAGAGCAGTACTTC.

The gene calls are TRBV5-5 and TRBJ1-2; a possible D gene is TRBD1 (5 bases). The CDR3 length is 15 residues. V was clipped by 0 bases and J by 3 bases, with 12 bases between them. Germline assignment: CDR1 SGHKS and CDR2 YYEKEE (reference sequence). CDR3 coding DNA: TGTGCCAGCAGCTTGGGCGGGGGGACGGACTATGGCTACACCTTC. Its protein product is CASSLGGGTDYGYTF. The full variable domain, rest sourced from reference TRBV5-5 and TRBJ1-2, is DAGVTQSPTHLIKTRGQQVTLRCSPISGHKSVSWYQQVLGQGPQFIFQYYEKEERGRGNFPDRFSARQFPNYSSELNVNALLLGDSALYLCASSLGGGTDYGYTFGSGTRLTVV.

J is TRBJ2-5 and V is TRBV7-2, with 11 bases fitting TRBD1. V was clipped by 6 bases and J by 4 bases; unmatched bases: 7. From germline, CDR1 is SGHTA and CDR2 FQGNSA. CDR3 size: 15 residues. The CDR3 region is CASRPSGTGGETQYF. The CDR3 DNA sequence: TGTGCCAGCAGACCCTCCGGGACAGGGGGAGAGACCCAGTACTTC.

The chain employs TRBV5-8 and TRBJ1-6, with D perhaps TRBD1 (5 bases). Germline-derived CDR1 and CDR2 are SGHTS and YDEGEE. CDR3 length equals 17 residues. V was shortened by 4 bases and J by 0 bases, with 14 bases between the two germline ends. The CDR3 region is CASSGDSRSSYNSPLHF. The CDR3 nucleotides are TGTGCCAGCAGCGGGGACTCTAGGAGCTCCTATAATTCACCCCTCCACTTT.

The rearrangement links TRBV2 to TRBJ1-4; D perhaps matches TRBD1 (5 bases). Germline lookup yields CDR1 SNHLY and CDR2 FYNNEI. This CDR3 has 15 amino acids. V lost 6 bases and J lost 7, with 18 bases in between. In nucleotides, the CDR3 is TGTGCCAGCAGCGTAACAGGAGAACCGGGTGAAAAACTGTTTTTT. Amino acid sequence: CASSVTGEPGEKLFF.